Sequencing of this TCR beta chain was carried out in a study of shared clonotypes between healthy human individuals. Study information: Plates per donor: three CD4 naive, three CD4 memory, two CD8 naive, one CD8 memory.

Profiling relied on immunoSEQ multiplex PCR, and the TCRdb table lists in-frame clones only, not all of them. The sample shows a few million clones, 85% to 95% of them seen only once. The split of CD4+ cells yielded CD45RA+ naive and CD45RA-negative memory subsets. To note about this clone: The antigen is not known.

V gave up 7 bases and J gave up 15 bases; unmatched junction bases: 10. The CDR3 runs 12 residues. Germline assignment: CDR1 SNHLY and CDR2 FYNNEI. Overall study findings and caveats: The authors expected sequencing depth to affect clonotype sharing among donors.

The TCR originated in a young man in good health. The sequenced material came from naive CD4+ T cells sorted from blood. Subset: CD45RA+ positively selected. V is TRBV2 and J is TRBJ2-1; 9 positions match TRBD1. The CDR3 DNA reads as TGTGCCAGCACGTCCATCGGACAGGGGTTGTTCTTC. This encodes CASTSIGQGLFF.